Listed below are T cell receptor beta chains from one sample, sequenced in a study of T cells after yellow fever vaccination. One entry per CDR3 protein, called by TCRdb with MiXCR from the 5' RACE reads. The sample carries over 300,000 distinct CDR3 sequences, 3.6% recorded once. Sequencing used PBMCs, obtained on the day of the yellow fever booster vaccination. The receptors were sampled from a man aged 18 to 30 who received the YFV17D yellow fever vaccine. Each CDR3 is given with its conserved first and last residue. A D gene is named only where the DNA matches it firmly. Only some rows state a clone size, as once, few, many or a class for expanded clones.

D gene	V gene	J gene	clone size	CDR3 DNA	CDR3 protein
TRBD2	TRBV4-3	TRBJ2-4	few	TGCGCCAGCAGCCAGGGGGGGAGGGGAATGGGGACCAAAAACATTCAGTACTTC	CASSQGGRGMGTKNIQYF
NA	TRBV12-3/TRBV12-4	TRBJ2-3	few	TGTGCCAGCACCCGGGACTTTTCAGATACGCAGTATTTT	CASTRDFSDTQYF
NA	TRBV11-2	TRBJ1-1	many	TGTGCCAGCAGCTGGGTACGGATTCAGGGTAGAACTGAAGCTTTCTTT	CASSWVRIQGRTEAFF
NA	TRBV10-3	TRBJ2-2	few	TGTGCCATCAGTGAGACGTCAGCCACCGGGGAGCTGTTTTTT	CAISETSATGELFF
TRBD2	TRBV7-8	TRBJ2-1	few	TGTGCCAGCAGCTTAGTAGCGGGGAGATACAATGAGCAGTTCTTC	CASSLVAGRYNEQFF
NA	TRBV3-1	TRBJ2-1	many	TGTGCCAGCAGCCAAGAACTCCGGGCAGGGTTCAATGAGCAGTTCTTC	CASSQELRAGFNEQFF
NA	TRBV12-3/TRBV12-4	TRBJ2-3	NA	TGTGCCAGCAGTCCCCGTGCGCGAGATACGCAGTATTTT	CASSPRARDTQYF
NA	TRBV5-6	TRBJ1-2	few	TGTGCCAGCAGCTTGGAGGGGGACCCGGGGAACTATGGCTACACCTTC	CASSLEGDPGNYGYTF
NA	TRBV6-5	TRBJ1-3	few	TGTGCCAGCAGTCACAGGGTTGGAAACACCATATATTTT	CASSHRVGNTIYF
TRBD2	TRBV12-3/TRBV12-4	TRBJ2-1	many	TGTGCCAGCAGTCCTCGGGAGGGGAGCTCCTACAATGAGCAGTTCTTC	CASSPREGSSYNEQFF
TRBD1	TRBV9	TRBJ2-3	few	TGTGCCAGCAGCGTTGGGACAGGACCACTCATGGATACGCAGTATTTT	CASSVGTGPLMDTQYF
NA	TRBV20-1	TRBJ1-1	many	TGCAGTGCTAACCCGGGAGCGAACACTGAAGCTTTCTTT	CSANPGANTEAFF
NA	TRBV27	TRBJ2-2	NA	TGTGCCAGCAGCCCCCGGACAACCACCGGGGAGCTGTTTTTT	CASSPRTTTGELFF
NA	TRBV6-2/TRBV6-3	TRBJ2-1	many	TGTGCCAGCAGTTACGGGGGCGATGAGCAGTTCTTC	CASSYGGDEQFF
NA	TRBV7-2	TRBJ2-7	NA	TGTGCCAGCAGCTTAGAAGGGCACAGGCCCACTCCCGACGAGCAGTACTTC	CASSLEGHRPTPDEQYF
NA	TRBV20-1	TRBJ1-1	few	TGCAGTGCTCATCTTGTACAACCCACTGAAGCTTTCTTT	CSAHLVQPTEAFF
TRBD2	TRBV3-1	TRBJ2-5	NA	TGTGCCAGCAGCTTAACTAGCGCGAAAGAGACCCAGTACTTC	CASSLTSAKETQYF
NA	TRBV6-5	TRBJ1-1	many	TGTGCCAGCAGTTACGGGGCGACATTTAACACTGAAGCTTTCTTT	CASSYGATFNTEAFF
NA	TRBV12-3/TRBV12-4	TRBJ2-2	many	TGTGCCAGCAGTTTACCCCTGAACACCGGGGAGCTGTTTTTT	CASSLPLNTGELFF
NA	TRBV5-1	TRBJ2-3	many	TGCGCCAGCTGCGGGGGGACAGCAGATACGCAGTATTTT	CASCGGTADTQYF
NA	TRBV5-1	TRBJ2-1	NA	TGCGCCAGCAGCTTGGTAGGGACACTCCTAGGAGAGCAGTTCTTC	CASSLVGTLLGEQFF
NA	TRBV20-1	TRBJ2-1	few	TGCAGTGCTAGGAGCTCGGACCTACACAATGAGCAGTTCTTC	CSARSSDLHNEQFF
TRBD2	TRBV4-3	TRBJ2-3	many	TGCGCCAGCAGCCAAATCCCGGGGGGGTCGGCAGATACGCAGTATTTT	CASSQIPGGSADTQYF
NA	TRBV5-1	TRBJ2-1	NA	TGCGCCAGCAGCTCCACCCCAGGGGACAATGAGCAGTTCTTC	CASSSTPGDNEQFF
TRBD2	TRBV7-9	TRBJ2-3	many	TGTGCCAGCAGCCCCGGTAGCGGGGTGGATACGCAGTATTTT	CASSPGSGVDTQYF
TRBD2	TRBV28	TRBJ2-7	NA	TGTGCCAGCAGTTTACTAGCGGAGGTATCCTACGAGCAGTACTTC	CASSLLAEVSYEQYF
NA	TRBV9	TRBJ1-1	NA	TGTGCCAGCAGCGCCGAATATAACACTGAAGCTTTCTTT	CASSAEYNTEAFF
TRBD1	TRBV7-2	TRBJ2-7	many	TGTGCCAGCAGCGCCACAGGGGGCTTATACGAGCAGTACTTC	CASSATGGLYEQYF
TRBD1	TRBV30	TRBJ1-4	many	TGTGCCTGGAGTGTTCAGGGGGCGGATCAAAAACTGTTTTTT	CAWSVQGADQKLFF
NA	TRBV4-2	TRBJ2-5	few	TGTGCCAGCAGCCAAGATCGGAAGGCCCAGTACTTC	CASSQDRKAQYF
TRBD2	TRBV29-1	TRBJ2-2	NA	TGCAGCGGCCAAGCGGGAGCGGCGGCCGGGGAGCTGTTTTTT	CSGQAGAAAGELFF
NA	TRBV11-2	TRBJ1-4	many	TGTGCCAGCAGCCCCCGCCGCGCAGGGAAGAGAACTAATGAAAAACTGTTTTTT	CASSPRRAGKRTNEKLFF